One T cell receptor beta chain is described in this entry. There is no known antigen for this receptor. Nothing much larger sits one base from this clone, and base qualities are not available. The donors were healthy, HIV-negative adults with no recently reported acute infections or vaccinations. Every donor was a Caucasian adult living in Nashville, Tennessee, USA. CD4+ T cells were enriched by magnetic negative selection; naive cells were then positively selected on CD45RA, and the negative fraction formed the memory subset. Blood was obtained by leukapheresis, after which PBMCs were separated by Ficoll-Histopaque density gradient centrifugation and cryopreserved in liquid nitrogen vapor phase. Analytical flow cytometry was used to check the purity and quantity of each magnetically sorted T cell population. Genomic DNA was isolated from each sorted fraction and quantified by UV absorbance on a Nanodrop 2000c.

Using the deep immunoSEQ assay, TCR CDR3 regions were amplified from genomic DNA by multiplex PCR. Extracted genomic DNA from each cell subset was spread evenly across all wells of several immunoSEQ 96-well plates, with each plate serving as a replicate. For sorted subsets, about 200 ng genomic DNA, equal to approximately 30,000 T cell genomes, was loaded into each replicate PCR. The purified libraries were quantified using a Qubit 3.0 fluorometer, sized with a Bioanalyzer 2100, and then quantified again using the KAPA Library Quantification kit. Each immunoSEQ 96-well plate was sequenced on its own single-read 150-cycle Illumina NextSeq 550 flow cell. The original methods were these. Because only junctional sequences without quality scores were contained in the immunoSEQ output, filtering matching that applied to full-length reads could not be performed. To assign V/J genes and CDR3, sequences were annotated using PyIR, a Python wrapper for IgBLAST v1.9, with IMGT germline references. Reads were filtered out if the reads had weak V/J assignments (E-value above 1e-6), no CDR3, stop codons, out-of-frame junctions, or ambiguous translated residues. V3J clonotypes were defined as sequences sharing an identical inferred V gene, J gene, and CDR3 amino acid sequence. To compute the percentage overlap between repertoires, the number of shared unique clonotypes was divided by the size of the smaller repertoire. Repertoire richness was assessed with RTK rarefaction, the Chao1 estimator, and Recon v2.1 estimates of unobserved clonotypes. Generation probabilities for all TCRbeta clonotypes obtained by the gDNA method from a handful of donors were computed using OLGA. Here the immuneACCESS table is served through TCRdb, limited to in-frame sequences with V and J called. Missing clones are a known gap in these copies; in checked studies unresolved V genes cover under half, and the rest lacks a known reason. V and J calls and clone size come straight from that table; D and trimming were deduced from the DNA. In all, the sample holds 2 million or so clones, and around 95% of those were seen once. Of the sample, 0.13% falls within the top ten clones.

This entry is derived from a study of shared clonotypes between healthy human individuals (dated by TCRdb to the early 2020s). Looking at the study overall: The cohort included three men and a couple of women between 18 and 49 years of age. For each donor, CD4 naive and CD4 memory were each given three plates, CD8 naive was given two plates, and CD8 memory was given one plate. To estimate repertoire size and how much clonotype sharing occurs between individuals, the study deeply sequenced the blood TCR repertoires of 4 to 6 healthy adults. To increase sequencing depth and limit assay-specific biases, TCR repertoire library preparation and sequencing were carried out by different laboratories using diverse techniques. Each donor's leukapheresis produced roughly between about 0.8 and 8.9 billion PBMCs.

The CDR3 runs 16 amino acids, cysteine and phenylalanine included. The sequence is cut down to CDR3 DNA, 48 bases in frame from base 1. From V the trimming removes 2 bases and from J it removes 5 bases, while the gene matches leave 10 bases of the junction unaccounted for. For CDR1 and CDR2, the germline V gene lists KGHSH and LQKENI. Points the paper makes about the study in general: Around 5.4% of naive CD4, more than 3% of naive CD8, 2.3% of memory CD4, and about 0.4% of memory CD8 clonotypes were shared across a handful of donors. Sampling was restricted to blood, and TCR repertoires in tissue are likely to differ from TCR repertoires in blood. Because the study included only a small number of donors, the genetic and exposure-history diversity represented was limited. Higher generation probabilities were observed for clonotypes shared by all four sorted-subset donors than for non-shared clonotypes. Based on pairwise subsampling, the degree of clonotype sharing among donors was expected to be affected by sequencing depth. Naive subsets generally had larger estimated clonotype richness than memory subsets did. Incomplete sequencing was indicated by rarefaction of sorted-subset datasets, despite the large sequencing depth.

This sequence was found in a man younger than 35 in good health. Sequencing used naive CD4+ T cells sorted from blood. The cell subset or site label, read with the paper, signifies: CD45RA+ positively selected. The chain was built from TRBV18 and TRBJ2-7; TRBD1 lines up with 9 middle nucleotides. Here the CDR3 is given as CASSPMSGTGRNEQYF. The DNA sequence is TGTGCCAGCTCACCAATGTCCGGGACAGGGCGCAACGAGCAGTACTTC.